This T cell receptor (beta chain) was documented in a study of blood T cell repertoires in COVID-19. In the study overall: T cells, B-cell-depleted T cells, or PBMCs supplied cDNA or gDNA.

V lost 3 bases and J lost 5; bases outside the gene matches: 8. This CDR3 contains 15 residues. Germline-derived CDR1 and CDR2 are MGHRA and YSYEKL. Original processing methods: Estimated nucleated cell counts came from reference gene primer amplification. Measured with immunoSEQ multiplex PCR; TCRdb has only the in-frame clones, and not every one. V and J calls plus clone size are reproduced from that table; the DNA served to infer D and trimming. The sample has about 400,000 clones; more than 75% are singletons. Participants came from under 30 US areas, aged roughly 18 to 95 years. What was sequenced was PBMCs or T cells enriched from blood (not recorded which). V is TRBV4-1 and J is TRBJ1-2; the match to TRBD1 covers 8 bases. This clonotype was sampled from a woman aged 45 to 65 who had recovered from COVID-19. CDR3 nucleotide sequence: TGCGCCAGCAGCCACCCGGACAGGGCTTGGTATGGCTACACCTTC. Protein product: CASSHPDRAWYGYTF.